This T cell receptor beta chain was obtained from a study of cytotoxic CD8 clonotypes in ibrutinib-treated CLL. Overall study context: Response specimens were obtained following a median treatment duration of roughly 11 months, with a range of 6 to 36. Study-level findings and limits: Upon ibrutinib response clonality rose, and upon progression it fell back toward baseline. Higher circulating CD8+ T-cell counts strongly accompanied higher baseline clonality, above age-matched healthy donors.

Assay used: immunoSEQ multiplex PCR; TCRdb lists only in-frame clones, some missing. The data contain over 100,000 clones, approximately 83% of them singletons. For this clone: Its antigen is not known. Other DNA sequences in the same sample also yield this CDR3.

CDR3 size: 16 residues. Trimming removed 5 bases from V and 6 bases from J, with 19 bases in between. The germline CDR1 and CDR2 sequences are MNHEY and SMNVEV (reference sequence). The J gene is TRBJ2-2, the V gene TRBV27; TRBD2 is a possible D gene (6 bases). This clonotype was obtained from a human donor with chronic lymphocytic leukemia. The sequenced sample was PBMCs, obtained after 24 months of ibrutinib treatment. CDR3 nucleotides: TGTGCCAGCAGTCCCCGAGGACAACTAGCTTCCGGGGAGCTGTTTTTT. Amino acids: CASSPRGQLASGELFF.